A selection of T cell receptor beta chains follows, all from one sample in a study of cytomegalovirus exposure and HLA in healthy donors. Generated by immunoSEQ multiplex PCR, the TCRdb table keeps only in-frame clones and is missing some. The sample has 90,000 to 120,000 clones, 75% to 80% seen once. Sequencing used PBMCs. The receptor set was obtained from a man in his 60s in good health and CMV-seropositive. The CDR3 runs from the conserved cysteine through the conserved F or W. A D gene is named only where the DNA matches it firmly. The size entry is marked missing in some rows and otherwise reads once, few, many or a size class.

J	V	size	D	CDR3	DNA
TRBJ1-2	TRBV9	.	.	CASSPPTPNYGYTF	TGTGCCAGCAGCCCACCGACACCTAACTATGGCTACACCTTC
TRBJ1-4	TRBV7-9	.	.	CASTPQVLATNEKLFF	TGTGCCAGCACCCCTCAGGTTCTTGCAACTAATGAAAAACTGTTTTTT
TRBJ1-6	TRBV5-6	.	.	CATREAGANSPLHF	TGTGCCACCCGTGAGGCAGGGGCTAATTCACCCCTCCACTTT
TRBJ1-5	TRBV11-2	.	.	CASSLGTATNQPQHF	TGTGCCAGCAGCTTAGGGACAGCCACTAATCAGCCCCAGCATTTT
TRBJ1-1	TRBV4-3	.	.	CASSQEASGVSRGGVFF	TGCGCCAGCAGCCAAGAGGCCTCAGGGGTCAGCCGGGGGGGTGTTTTCTTT
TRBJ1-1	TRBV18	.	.	CASSPKSNTEAFF	TGTGCCAGCTCACCGAAAAGCAACACTGAAGCTTTCTTT
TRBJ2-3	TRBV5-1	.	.	CASSLEYQAIDTQYF	TGCGCCAGCAGCTTAGAGTACCAGGCCATAGATACGCAGTATTTT
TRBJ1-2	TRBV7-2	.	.	CASSSSGGRSNYGYTF	TGTGCCAGCAGCTCCTCCGGGGGAAGGAGTAACTATGGCTACACCTTC
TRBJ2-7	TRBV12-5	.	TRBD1	CASALPGQGYEQYF	TGTGCTAGTGCCCTACCGGGACAGGGATACGAGCAGTACTTC
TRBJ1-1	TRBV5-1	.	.	CASSPIPGNTEAFF	TGCGCCAGCAGCCCAATTCCAGGGAACACTGAAGCTTTCTTT
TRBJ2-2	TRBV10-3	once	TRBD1	CAIRGTGRVNTGELFF	TGTGCCATCAGGGGGACAGGGAGGGTCAACACCGGGGAGCTGTTTTTT
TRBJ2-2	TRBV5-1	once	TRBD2	CASSLAGGWLHGDFTGELFF	TGCGCCAGCAGCTTGGCGGGGGGGTGGCTTCACGGCGACTTCACCGGGGAGCTGTTTTTT
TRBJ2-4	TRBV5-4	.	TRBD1	CASSVTGVGKNIQYF	TGTGCCAGCAGCGTGACAGGGGTAGGCAAAAACATTCAGTACTTC
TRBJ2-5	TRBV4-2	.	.	CASSQEVAGQETQYF	TGTGCCAGCAGCCAAGAGGTGGCTGGCCAAGAGACCCAGTACTTC
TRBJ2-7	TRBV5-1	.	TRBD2	CASTLGGTSGDSYEQYF	TGCGCCAGCACCCTTGGAGGGACTAGCGGGGACTCCTACGAGCAGTACTTC
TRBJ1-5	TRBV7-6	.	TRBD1	CASSLGQGAVGNQPQHF	TGTGCCAGCAGCTTGGGGCAGGGGGCTGTGGGCAATCAGCCCCAGCATTTT
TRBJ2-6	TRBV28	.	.	CASSLSGANVLTF	TGTGCCAGCAGTTTGAGTGGGGCCAACGTCCTGACTTTC
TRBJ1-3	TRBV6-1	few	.	CASSELSNTIYF	TGTGCCAGCAGTGAATTATCGAACACCATATATTTT
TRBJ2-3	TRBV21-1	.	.	CASSKKDFTDTQYF	TGTGCCAGCAGCAAAAAGGACTTCACAGATACGCAGTATTTT
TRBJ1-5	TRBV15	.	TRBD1	CATSRGTGRQPQHF	TGTGCCACCAGCAGAGGGACAGGCAGGCAGCCCCAGCATTTT
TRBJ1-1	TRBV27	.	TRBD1	CASSLRPGTVNTEAFF	TGTGCCAGCAGTTTACGCCCCGGGACAGTGAACACTGAAGCTTTCTTT
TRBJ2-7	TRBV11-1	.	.	CASSLLSGLSYEQYF	TGTGCCAGCAGCTTATTGTCAGGGTTGTCCTACGAGCAGTACTTC
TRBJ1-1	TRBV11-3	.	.	CASTYSTGTEDTEAFF	TGTGCCAGCACTTATTCCACCGGGACTGAGGACACTGAAGCTTTCTTT
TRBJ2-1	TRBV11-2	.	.	CASSLAGYNEQFF	TGTGCCAGCAGCTTAGCAGGGTACAATGAGCAGTTCTTC
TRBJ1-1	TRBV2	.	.	CASRSLLNLNTEAFF	TGTGCCAGCAGGTCCCTACTTAACCTGAACACTGAAGCTTTCTTT
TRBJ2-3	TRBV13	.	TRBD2	CASSLGLAGISSTDTQYF	TGTGCCAGCAGCTTAGGACTAGCGGGAATCTCTAGCACAGATACGCAGTATTTT
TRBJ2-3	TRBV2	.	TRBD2	CASRYSGAITSTDTQYF	TGTGCCAGCAGGTATAGCGGGGCTATAACTAGCACAGATACGCAGTATTTT
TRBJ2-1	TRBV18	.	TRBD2	CASSELAGGLNEQFF	TGTGCCAGCTCAGAACTAGCGGGGGGCCTCAATGAGCAGTTCTTC
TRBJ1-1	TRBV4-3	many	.	CASSQGHASAEAFF	TGCGCCAGCAGCCAAGGGCACGCTTCCGCTGAAGCTTTCTTT
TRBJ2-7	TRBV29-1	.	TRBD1	CSARQGGGEQYF	TGCAGCGCCCGACAGGGTGGGGGCGAGCAGTACTTC
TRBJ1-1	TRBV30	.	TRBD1	CAWSALTGLATEAFF	TGTGCCTGGAGTGCCCTGACAGGGTTGGCCACTGAAGCTTTCTTT
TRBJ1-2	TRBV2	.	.	CASSDSYGAVGGYTF	TGTGCCAGCAGTGATAGTTATGGGGCTGTGGGCGGCTACACCTTC
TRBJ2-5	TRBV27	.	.	CASSLSRGLYQETQYF	TGTGCCAGCAGTTTATCGCGGGGGCTGTACCAAGAGACCCAGTACTTC
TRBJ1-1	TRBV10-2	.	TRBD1	CASSVRQGARTEAFF	TGCGCCAGCAGTGTCCGACAGGGGGCTCGAACTGAAGCTTTCTTT
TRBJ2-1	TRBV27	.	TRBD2	CASSGIQLAGDYNEQFF	TGTGCCAGCAGTGGAATCCAACTAGCGGGGGATTACAATGAGCAGTTCTTC
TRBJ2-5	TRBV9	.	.	CASSVGLKETQYF	TGTGCCAGCAGCGTAGGACTTAAAGAGACCCAGTACTTC
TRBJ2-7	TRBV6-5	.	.	CASSYRGRSDEQYF	TGTGCCAGCAGTTACCGGGGAAGAAGTGACGAGCAGTACTTC
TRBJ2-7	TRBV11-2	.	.	CASRQETYEQYF	TGTGCCAGCCGGCAGGAAACCTACGAGCAGTACTTC
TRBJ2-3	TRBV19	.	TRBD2	CASSIGGAEDTQYF	TGTGCCAGTAGTATCGGGGGGGCGGAAGATACGCAGTATTTT
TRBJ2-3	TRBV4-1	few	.	CASSQEGKLTDTQYF	TGCGCCAGCAGCCAAGAGGGCAAACTCACAGATACGCAGTATTTT
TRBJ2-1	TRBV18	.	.	CASSAPGTKGYNEQFF	TGTGCCAGCTCAGCTCCCGGGACAAAGGGATACAATGAGCAGTTCTTC
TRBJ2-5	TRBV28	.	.	CASSFGGASETQYF	TGTGCCAGCAGTTTCGGAGGGGCTTCAGAGACCCAGTACTTC
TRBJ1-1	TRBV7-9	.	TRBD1	CASSLPGTGGDTEAFF	TGTGCCAGCAGCTTACCCGGGACAGGTGGGGACACTGAAGCTTTCTTT